This T cell receptor beta chain is drawn from a study of blood T cells in healthy people across ages. Background on the study: In model experiments, template switching was able to capture about one barcoded beta molecule for every two T cells that were present. Study results and caveats: In long-lived donors, naive CD4+ cell counts and diversity exceeded those of aged donors.

Many counts were recorded for this clonotype. Its target is unknown. Through a sample-barcoded 5' primer and a J-beta primer mix, a second PCR was run for roughly 7 to 12 cycles. Every cDNA was tagged by a template-switch adaptor with 12 random nucleotides. TCRdb reprocessed the 5' RACE reads with MiXCR, giving one entry per CDR3 protein. The profile shows roughly 1.7 million distinct CDR3 sequences, roughly 32% of them singletons. This clonotype was sampled from a woman aged 30 to 39 in good health. Sequencing was done on a sample of blood.

The CDR3 sequence is CASSQESGTGYNEQFF. CDR3 in DNA: TGCGCCAGCAGCCAAGAATCCGGGACAGGATACAATGAGCAGTTCTTC. The chain is built from TRBV4-1 and TRBJ2-1; 8 nucleotides align to TRBD1. This CDR3 has 16 residues. Germline CDR1 and CDR2: MGHRA and YSYEKL. Trimming removed 0 bases from V and 4 bases from J; junction bases left unmatched: 5.